This T cell receptor (beta chain) was identified during a study of vaccination effects on CD4 cells after COVID-19. The sample holds a few counts of this clone. Its matching antigen is unknown. Trimming stripped 1 base from V and 8 bases from J, with 12 bases between. Germline-derived CDR1 and CDR2 are LGHNA and YSLEER. This CDR3 has 15 residues. TCRdb's table, derived via immunoSEQ multiplex PCR, lists solely in-frame clones and lacks some. This sample has around 67,000 clones, with 70% to 90% found just once. The ViraFEST assay expanded antigen-specific CD4+ T cells with viral peptide pools before sequencing. Following 10 days of culture, CD4+ T cells were isolated. Everyone in the study got two shots of either the BNT162b2 or mRNA-1273 vaccine.

This clonotype was sampled from a human donor who received a COVID-19 vaccine. The sample in question was CD4+ T cells from PBMCs cultured with HCoV-229E spike peptides, obtained after COVID-19 vaccination. The chain links TRBV4-3 to TRBJ1-6; a possible D gene is TRBD1 (5 bases). CDR3 nucleotide sequence: TGCGCCAGCAGCCAAGGGACACTTGGGGATTCACCCCTCCACTTT. Encoded protein: CASSQGTLGDSPLHF.